This passage covers 17 T cell receptor beta chains from one sample sequenced in a study of T-cell memory formation after mild COVID-19. TCRdb re-called the 5' RACE reads with MiXCR, one entry per CDR3 protein. The profile covers about 170,000 distinct CDR3 sequences, with approximately 12% appearing a single time and 2.5% to 4% taken by the ten largest. The sequenced sample was PBMCs or a T cell subset sorted from them (not recorded which). The receptors originated from a man aged 18 to 30 who had mild COVID-19 (a few samples of this study predate the infection). Cell type and time point are not known.

The chain recombines TRBV5-1 with TRBJ2-3; 8 bases agree with TRBD1. Trimming cost V 2 bases and J 6 bases; bases outside gene matches: 5. This CDR3 contains 14 residues. Per germline, CDR1 SGHRS and CDR2 YFSETQ. The CDR3 coding sequence is TGCGCCAGCAGCTTCGACAGGGGAACTGATACGCAGTATTTT. Its translation is CASSFDRGTDTQYF.

This clonotype has ten or more counts. V is TRBV9 and J is TRBJ1-2; D is possibly TRBD1 (5 bases). The germline CDR1 and CDR2 sequences are SGDLS and YYNGEE. This CDR3 has 13 residues. The V and J ends lost 0 bases and 2 bases respectively, with 5 bases between them. CDR3 coding DNA: TGTGCCAGCAGCGTAGACAGGAACTATGGCTACACCTTC. It yields the protein CASSVDRNYGYTF.

This clonotype has a count of ten or more. The genes are TRBV10-3 and TRBJ1-1, with D maybe TRBD1 (5 bases). CDR3 size: 13 residues. In germline, CDR1 is ENHRY, CDR2 SYGVKD. V lost 7 bases to trimming and J lost 4 bases, with 13 bases between them. Here the CDR3 DNA reads TGTGCCATCAATTTTCAGGGCGGCACTGAAGCTTTCTTT. This codes for CAINFQGGTEAFF.

The V call is TRBV4-3, the J call TRBJ2-4; D uncertain. Per germline, CDR1 LGHNA and CDR2 YSLEER. The CDR3 is 16 amino acids. The germline V and J ends were trimmed by 8 bases and 0 bases, with 17 bases remaining between them. CDR3 in amino acids: CASALKGEVAKNIQYF. In DNA, the CDR3 is TGCGCCAGCGCACTGAAAGGAGAGGTAGCCAAAAACATTCAGTACTTC.

This clonotype was recorded a few times. The V and J genes are TRBV15 and TRBJ2-3; D is ambiguous. Germline V gene lookup returns CDR1 LNHNV and CDR2 YYDKDF (reference sequence). The V end lost 3 bases, the J end lost 3 bases, and 19 bases lay between the germline ends. This CDR3 spans 17 amino acids. The CDR3 is CATSRPPTTRSTDTQYF. CDR3 DNA sequence: TGTGCCACCAGCAGGCCTCCGACGACCCGCTCGACAGATACGCAGTATTTT.

The V and J genes are TRBV4-3 and TRBJ1-1; no firm D call. V lost 0 bases and J 5 bases, leaving 13 bases between the germline ends. The CDR3 spans 15 residues. Per the germline V gene, CDR1 is LGHNA and CDR2 is YSLEER. CDR3 DNA: TGCGCCAGCAGCCAAGATGAGAACCCTGGGACTGAAGCTTTCTTT. It codes for CASSQDENPGTEAFF.

The gene calls are TRBV5-1 and TRBJ2-5, with D tentatively TRBD1 (6 bases). Germline CDR1 SGHRS, CDR2 YFSETQ. The CDR3 totals 14 residues. The V and J ends lost 2 bases and 2 bases respectively, with 10 bases between them. CDR3 in DNA: TGCGCCAGCAGCTTTTCAGGACAGCAAGAGACCCAGTACTTC. This encodes CASSFSGQQETQYF.

This clonotype was picked up many times. This chain joins TRBV5-1 and TRBJ2-1; TRBD1 is a possible D gene (5 bases). Germline V gene lookup returns CDR1 SGHRS and CDR2 YFSETQ. V lost 5 bases and J lost 8, with 17 bases in between. This CDR3 spans 14 amino acids. CDR3 loop: CASSRVQGLHEQFF. CDR3 sequence (DNA): TGCGCCAGCAGTCGAGTTCAGGGTTTGCATGAGCAGTTCTTC.

In this sample, this clonotype turned up many times. The gene calls are TRBV3-1 and TRBJ2-7; D is possibly TRBD1 (5 bases). The CDR3 sequence is 16 residues long. Germline lookup yields CDR1 LGHDT and CDR2 YNNKEL (reference sequence). V was clipped by 0 bases and J by 3 bases, with 15 bases between them. As DNA, the CDR3 is TGTGCCAGCAGCCAAGATCCTCCGGACGGACACTACGAGCAGTACTTC. This translates into CASSQDPPDGHYEQYF.

This clonotype was detected many times. The rearrangement joins TRBV5-1 to TRBJ2-7, with D perhaps TRBD1 (6 bases). V was shortened by 1 base and J by 8 bases, with 10 bases between the two germline ends. CDR1 SGHRS and CDR2 YFSETQ come from the germline V gene. The CDR3 contains 12 residues. CDR3 sequence (DNA): TGCGCCAGCAGCTTGCCGCAGGGGAAGCAGTACGTC. Translation gives CASSLPQGKQYV.

V and J are TRBV6-5 and TRBJ2-7, with TRBD2 matching over 7 bases. This CDR3 comprises 15 residues. The V and J ends lost 0 bases and 4 bases, in that order; junction bases with no gene match: 6. Germline V gene data show CDR1 as MNHEY and CDR2 as SVGAGI. The CDR3 DNA follows: TGTGCCAGCAGTTACTCGATGAACGGGGGGTACGAGCAGTACTTC. This sequence encodes CASSYSMNGGYEQYF.

J is TRBJ1-1 and V is TRBV10-3, with D perhaps TRBD1 (5 bases). Per germline, CDR1 ENHRY and CDR2 SYGVKD. CDR3 length equals 13 residues. Trimming left V 5 bases short and J 11 bases short, with 18 bases between. The CDR3 is CAISRGSLFYAFF. The CDR3 bases are TGTGCCATCAGTAGGGGATCACTTTTTTACGCTTTCTTT.

The CDR3 reads CASSPGAGVMIGELFF. In DNA form, the CDR3 reads TGTGCCAGCAGCCCCGGCGCAGGGGTAATGATCGGGGAGCTGTTTTTT. The chain employs TRBV3-1 and TRBJ2-2, with TRBD1 as a possible D gene (6 bases). The CDR3 is 16 amino acids. Germline V gene data show CDR1 as LGHDT and CDR2 as YNNKEL (reference sequence). V lost 4 bases and J lost 7, with 19 bases in between.

This clonotype was observed a few times. The chain employs TRBV12-3 or TRBV12-4 and TRBJ1-4; D remains ambiguous. Trimming left V 6 bases short and J 4 bases short, with 12 bases between. The CDR3 is made up of 14 amino acids. CDR3 sequence: CASRDPGDNEKLFF. The DNA for the CDR3 is TGTGCCAGCAGAGACCCGGGCGATAATGAAAAACTGTTTTTT.

This chain joins TRBV7-2 and TRBJ2-1, with no clear D. The length of the CDR3 is 14 residues. Germline-derived CDR1 and CDR2 are SGHTA and FQGNSA. V lost 1 base to trimming and J lost 9 bases, with 13 bases between them. The CDR3 DNA follows: TGTGCCAGCAGCTTAGGGCCCCGGTTGGGTGAGCAGTTCTTC. Its protein product is CASSLGPRLGEQFF. Together with reference TRBV7-2 and TRBJ2-1, the CDR3 gives the full variable domain: GAGVSQSPSNKVTEKGKDVELRCDPISGHTALYWYRQSLGQGLEFLIYFQGNSAPDKSGLPSDRFSAERTGGSVSTLTIQRTQQEDSAVYLCASSLGPRLGEQFFGPGTRLTVL.

This clonotype was detected a few times. The rearrangement joins TRBV3-1 to TRBJ2-2, with no clear D. From germline, CDR1 is LGHDT and CDR2 YNNKEL (reference sequence). V lost 2 bases to trimming and J lost 4 bases, with 5 bases between them. The CDR3 is 13 amino acids. The CDR3 bases are TGTGCCAGCAGCCAATCGGTCACCGGGGAGCTGTTTTTT. It yields the protein CASSQSVTGELFF.

V is TRBV7-2 and J is TRBJ2-5; no reliable D call. This CDR3 has 12 amino acids. With 1 base removed from V and 10 bases from J, the gap between germline ends came to 10 bases. Looked up from germline, CDR1 is SGHTA and CDR2 is FQGNSA. The CDR3 here is CASSLDVMGQYF. The CDR3, as DNA: TGTGCCAGCAGCTTAGATGTCATGGGCCAGTACTTC.